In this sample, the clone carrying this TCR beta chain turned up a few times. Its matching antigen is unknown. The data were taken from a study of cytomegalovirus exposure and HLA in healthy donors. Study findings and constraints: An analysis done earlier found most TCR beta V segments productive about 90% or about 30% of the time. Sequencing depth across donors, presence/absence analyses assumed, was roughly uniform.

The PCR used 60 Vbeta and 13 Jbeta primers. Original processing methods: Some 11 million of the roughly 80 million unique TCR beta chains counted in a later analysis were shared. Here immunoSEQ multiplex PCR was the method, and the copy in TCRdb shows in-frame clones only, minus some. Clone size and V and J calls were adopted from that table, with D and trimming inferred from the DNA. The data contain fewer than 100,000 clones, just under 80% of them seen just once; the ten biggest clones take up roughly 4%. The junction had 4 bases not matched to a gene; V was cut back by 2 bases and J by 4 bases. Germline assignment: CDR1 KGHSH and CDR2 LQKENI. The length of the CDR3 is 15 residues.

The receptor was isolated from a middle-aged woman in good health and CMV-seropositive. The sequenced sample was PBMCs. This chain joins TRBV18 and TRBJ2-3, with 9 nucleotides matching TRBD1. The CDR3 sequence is CASSPLGQGSDTQYF. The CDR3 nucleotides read TGTGCCAGCTCACCATTGGGACAGGGATCAGATACGCAGTATTTT.